This T cell receptor beta chain derives from a study of blood T cell repertoires in COVID-19. As for the study in general: The United States, Italy and Spain supplied acute and convalescent COVID-19 samples. Sources were T cells, B-cell-depleted T cells, or PBMCs; the material itself was cDNA or gDNA.

This CDR3 is 15 amino acids long. V was pared by 2 bases and J by 3 bases, with 5 bases of the junction left unmatched. The germline V gene encodes CDR1 SGHRS and CDR2 YFSETQ. Authors' data handling: Amplifying reference gene primers gave estimates of nucleated cell counts. Clones were sequenced by immunoSEQ multiplex PCR, and TCRdb holds only the in-frame ones, with some missing. V and J calls and clone size follow that table, whereas D and trimming were derived from the DNA. The table shows roughly 200,000 clones, with about 78% occurring only once. This TCR was recovered from a woman between 45 and 60 years old with active or convalescent COVID-19. The gene calls are TRBV5-1 and TRBJ2-7; 10 positions agree with TRBD2. Sequenced sample: peripheral blood. The CDR3 is CASSFGTSANYEQYF. Written as DNA, the CDR3 is TGCGCCAGCAGCTTTGGGACTAGCGCCAACTACGAGCAGTACTTC.